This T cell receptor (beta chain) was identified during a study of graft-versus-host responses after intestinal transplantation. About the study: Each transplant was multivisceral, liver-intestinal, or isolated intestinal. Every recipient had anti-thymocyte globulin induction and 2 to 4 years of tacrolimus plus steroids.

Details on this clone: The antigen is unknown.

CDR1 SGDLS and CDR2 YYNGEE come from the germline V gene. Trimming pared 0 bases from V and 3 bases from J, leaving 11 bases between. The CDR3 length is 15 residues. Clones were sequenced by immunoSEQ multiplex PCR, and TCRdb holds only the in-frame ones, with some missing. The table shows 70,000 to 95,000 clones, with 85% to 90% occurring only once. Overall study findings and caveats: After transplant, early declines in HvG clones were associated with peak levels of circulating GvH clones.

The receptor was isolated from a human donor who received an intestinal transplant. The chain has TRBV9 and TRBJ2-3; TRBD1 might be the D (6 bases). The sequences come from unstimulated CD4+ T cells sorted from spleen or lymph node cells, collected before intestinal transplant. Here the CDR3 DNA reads TGTGCCAGCAGCGTAGGACCCCAGGGGACAGATACGCAGTATTTT. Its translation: CASSVGPQGTDTQYF. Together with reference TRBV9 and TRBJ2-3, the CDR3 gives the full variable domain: DSGVTQTPKHLITATGQRVTLRCSPRSGDLSVYWYQQSLDQGLQFLIQYYNGEERAKGNILERFSAQQFPDLHSELNLSSLELGDSALYFCASSVGPQGTDTQYFGPGTRLTVL.